These 25 T cell receptor beta chains came from one sample sequenced in a study of identifying expanded T cells in peripheral blood. Produced via immunoSEQ multiplex PCR; TCRdb's table is partial and in-frame only. This sample yields 85,000 to 95,000 clones, of which 88% are seen a single time; about 3.9% belongs to the top ten. Sequenced input: blood. The origin of the receptors is a person aged 18 to 70 in good health.

V gene TRBV27 combines with J gene TRBJ1-6; 7 bases align to TRBD1. Germline values: CDR1 MNHEY, CDR2 SMNVEV (reference sequence). The V gene end was trimmed by 5 bases and the J gene end by 6 bases; junction bases not matched to a gene: 4. CDR3 length equals 14 residues. In nucleotides, the CDR3 is TGTGCCAGCAGTACAGGGGCGGGTAATTCACCCCTCCACTTT. Amino acids: CASSTGAGNSPLHF.

This clone was observed a few times. This chain links TRBV6-1 with TRBJ2-1; 9 bases match TRBD1. CDR1 is MNHNS and CDR2 is SASEGT in the germline V gene. The CDR3 is 15 residues long. The V and J ends lost 6 bases and 1 base, in that order; junction bases with no gene match: 4. CDR3 sequence (DNA): TGTGCCAGCAGACGGGACAGGGTTTCCTACAATGAGCAGTTCTTC. Its protein product is CASRRDRVSYNEQFF.

This clone was observed once. J is TRBJ2-3 and V is TRBV6-4, with 8 bases fitting TRBD1. Germline V gives CDR1 MRHNA, CDR2 SNTAGT. This CDR3 is 13 amino acids long. Trimming at V came to 4 bases and at J to 6 bases, leaving 3 bases not matched to a gene. CDR3 DNA sequence: TGTGCCAGCAGTGGACAGGGGAGTGATACGCAGTATTTT. This encodes CASSGQGSDTQYF.

In the case of this clone: Other DNA sequences of this sample code for an identical CDR3. The chain uses TRBV5-1 and TRBJ2-2, with 8 bases matching TRBD1. Germline CDR1 SGHRS, CDR2 YFSETQ. The CDR3 length is 15 residues. Trimming at V came to 4 bases and at J to 1 base, leaving 3 bases not matched to a gene. The CDR3 bases are TGCGCCAGCAGCCCCGGGACAGGGAACACCGGGGAGCTGTTTTTT. It codes for CASSPGTGNTGELFF.

CDR3 in DNA: TGTGCCAGCAGCCAGAACCGGGACAGCCCTTCCTACGAGCAGTACTTC. Protein: CASSQNRDSPSYEQYF. The V and J genes are TRBV4-2 and TRBJ2-7; 7 bases fit TRBD1. This CDR3 is built from 16 residues. Germline CDR1 reads LGHNA; CDR2 reads YNFKEQ. V lost 3 bases to trimming and J lost 1 base; unmatched junction nucleotides: 9.

The J gene is TRBJ2-7, the V gene TRBV19, with D perhaps TRBD1 (5 bases). With 3 bases removed from V and 2 bases from J, the gap between germline ends came to 11 bases. The CDR3 length is 14 residues. Germline assignment: CDR1 LNHDA and CDR2 SQIVND (reference sequence). CDR3 protein: CASSMSQGPYEQYF. The CDR3 DNA reads as TGTGCCAGTAGTATGTCCCAGGGTCCCTACGAGCAGTACTTC.

Notes on this clone: Given a far larger clone just one base away, this is likely a sequencing read error. The rearrangement links TRBV6-5 to TRBJ2-3; TRBD2 matches 8 bases. The junction had 0 bases not matched to a gene; V was cut back by 0 bases and J by 1 base. The CDR3 loop spans 15 amino acids. The germline CDR1 and CDR2 sequences are MNHEY and SVGAGI. Here the CDR3 DNA reads TGTGCCAGCAGTTACTCAGCGGGGGGCACAGATACGCAGTATTTT. Translation: CASSYSAGGTDTQYF.

This chain joins TRBV7-8 and TRBJ2-5; 7 bases map to TRBD2. Trimming removed 4 bases from V and 1 base from J; junction bases left unmatched: 0. The CDR3 runs 13 residues. The germline CDR1 and CDR2 sequences are SGHVS and FQNEAQ. The CDR3 sequence is CASSSGGQETQYF. As DNA, the CDR3 is TGTGCCAGCAGCTCGGGGGGCCAAGAGACCCAGTACTTC.

CDR3 in amino acids: CASSYSNRAHTEAFF. The CDR3 coding sequence is TGTGCCAGCAGTTACTCGAACAGGGCTCACACTGAAGCTTTCTTT. J is TRBJ1-1 and V is TRBV6-6; D is possibly TRBD1 (6 bases). CDR3 size: 15 residues. From germline, CDR1 is MNHNY and CDR2 SVGAGI (reference sequence). V gave up 0 bases and J gave up 3 bases, with 11 bases separating them.

The V gene is TRBV7-3, the J gene TRBJ2-2, with D perhaps TRBD1 (5 bases). V was pared by 2 bases and J by 6 bases, with 13 bases between. The germline CDR1 and CDR2 sequences are SGHTA and FQGTGA. This CDR3 contains 15 residues. CDR3 in amino acids: CASSLPQGGSGELFF. The CDR3 DNA reads as TGTGCCAGCAGCTTACCCCAGGGTGGGTCCGGGGAGCTGTTTTTT.

This chain joins TRBV9 and TRBJ1-2, with D perhaps matching TRBD1 (5 bases). Trimming removed 3 bases at V and 7 bases at J, with 19 bases between. The germline V gene encodes CDR1 SGDLS and CDR2 YYNGEE. This CDR3 region has 15 residues. The CDR3 DNA sequence: TGTGCCAGCAGCGCCCTACAGGTTCAGACGGCTGGCTACACCTTC. It specifies CASSALQVQTAGYTF.

This clone has just a few counts. The chain has TRBV5-3 and TRBJ2-5, with no clear D. TRBV5-3 is filed as an ORF, its function uncertain. The V end was cut by 0 bases, the J end by 4 bases, with 10 bases between. This CDR3 contains 14 residues. The CDR3 sequence: CARSLAHDGETQYF. The CDR3 bases are TGTGCCAGAAGCTTGGCGCACGACGGAGAGACCCAGTACTTC.

The chain uses TRBV30 and TRBJ2-5; 8 nucleotides match TRBD2. Germline loops: CDR1 GTSNPN, CDR2 SVGIG (reference sequence). This CDR3 contains 12 residues. Trimming cost V 5 bases and J 5 bases; bases outside gene matches: 4. The CDR3 loop is CAWDRGGETQYF. CDR3 coding DNA: TGTGCCTGGGACCGCGGGGGGGAGACCCAGTACTTC.

The chain is built from TRBV5-6 and TRBJ2-7, with 9 bases fitting TRBD1. The germline gives CDR1 SGHDT, CDR2 YYEEEE. The J segment lost 4 bases and the V segment lost 7 bases, leaving 6 bases of the junction unmatched. CDR3 length: 13 residues. The CDR3 DNA sequence: TGTGCCAGCGCCGGGACAGGGTTTTACGAGCAGTACTTC. Its protein product is CASAGTGFYEQYF.

About this clone: A junction end diverges from the germline sequence, so it may reflect a read error. V and J are TRBV4-1 and TRBJ2-7; perhaps TRBD1 as D (6 bases). CDR1 and CDR2 from the germline V gene are MGHRA and YSYEKL. The CDR3 is 15 residues long. The CDR3: CANSQDGTLSYEQYF. The CDR3 DNA reads TGCGCCAACAGCCAAGACGGGACACTATCTTACGAGCAGTACTTC.

This rearrangement joins TRBV7-2 to TRBJ1-4; D gene unclear. The germline CDR1 and CDR2 sequences are SGHTA and FQGNSA. CDR3 length equals 17 residues. V lost 1 base to trimming and J lost 0 bases, with 12 bases between them. The CDR3 DNA reads TGTGCCAGCAGCTTAGTCGCGGTCGGCGCAACTAATGAAAAACTGTTTTTT. It translates to CASSLVAVGATNEKLFF.

This chain links TRBV5-1 with TRBJ2-2, with D possibly being TRBD2 (6 bases). Germline CDR1 reads SGHRS; CDR2 reads YFSETQ. The CDR3 runs to 15 residues. The ends were cut back, 4 bases at V and 5 bases at J, with 15 bases in the middle. CDR3 protein: CASSLRDFWTGELFF. CDR3 DNA sequence: TGCGCCAGCAGCCTCAGGGACTTTTGGACCGGGGAGCTGTTTTTT.

The V call is TRBV11-2, the J call TRBJ2-2, with 9 positions matching TRBD1. The germline V gene encodes CDR1 SGHAT and CDR2 FQNNGV. The J segment lost 1 base and the V segment lost 5 bases, leaving 5 bases of the junction unmatched. The CDR3 spans 16 residues. Here the CDR3 DNA reads TGTGCCAGCAGCCGTACAGGGGGCCAGAACACCGGGGAGCTGTTTTTT. Translated: CASSRTGGQNTGELFF.

This chain uses TRBV6-1 with TRBJ1-2; D is uncertain. The CDR3 runs to 16 residues. Per germline, CDR1 MNHNS and CDR2 SASEGT. V was trimmed by 0 bases and J by 4 bases, leaving 15 bases between them. CDR3 DNA: TGTGCCAGCAGTGAAGCGCTAGGTTTAGGGTTCTATGGCTACACCTTC. This translates into CASSEALGLGFYGYTF.

The rearrangement uses TRBV4-1 and TRBJ1-1, with D unclear. This CDR3 has 12 residues. Germline CDR1 and CDR2: MGHRA and YSYEKL. V dropped 5 bases and J dropped 1 base, with 5 bases sitting between them. The CDR3 reads CASSSGNTEAFF. Here the CDR3 DNA reads TGCGCCAGCAGCTCGGGGAACACTGAAGCTTTCTTT.

The chain recombines TRBV5-1 with TRBJ2-5; a possible D gene is TRBD2 (6 bases). Germline CDR1 SGHRS, CDR2 YFSETQ. The CDR3 sequence is 15 residues long. V gave up 0 bases and J gave up 5 bases, with 14 bases separating them. The chain's CDR3 is CASSLGRGIGETQYF. The DNA for the CDR3 is TGCGCCAGCAGCTTGGGTCGGGGGATAGGGGAGACCCAGTACTTC. The full variable domain, in which reference TRBV5-1 and TRBJ2-5 provide the parts outside the CDR3, is KAGVTQTPRYLIKTRGQQVTLSCSPISGHRSVSWYQQTPGQGLQFLFEYFSETQRNKGNFPGRFSGRQFSNSRSEMNVSTLELGDSALYLCASSLGRGIGETQYFGPGTRLLVL.

The chain is built from TRBV6-5 and TRBJ2-2; perhaps TRBD1 as D (6 bases). Germline V gene sequence: CDR1 MNHEY, CDR2 SVGAGI. The CDR3 loop spans 13 amino acids. V was shortened by 5 bases and J by 4 bases, with 8 bases between the two germline ends. The CDR3 DNA is TGTGCCAGCAGTGACAGGATCACCGGGGAGCTGTTTTTT. This codes for CASSDRITGELFF.

This chain joins TRBV28 and TRBJ2-5; D remains ambiguous. The V gene lost 3 bases and the J gene lost 2 bases, with 7 bases spanning the gap. Per germline, CDR1 MDHEN and CDR2 SYDVKM. The CDR3 runs to 13 residues. This CDR3 reads CASSLGGQETQYF. The CDR3 region has the DNA TGTGCCAGCAGTTTGGGCGGACAAGAGACCCAGTACTTC.

The chain couples TRBV13 to TRBJ2-3; weak D call: TRBD2 (6 bases). There are 16 residues in the CDR3. Trimming removed 5 bases at V and 3 bases at J, with 18 bases between. CDR1 and CDR2 from the germline V gene are PRHDT and FYEKMQ (reference sequence). DNA of the CDR3: TGTGCCAGCAGCCCCAGCTACAGTGGGAGGACAGATACGCAGTATTTT. Translation gives CASSPSYSGRTDTQYF.

This clone was seen more than once but under ten times. The V gene is TRBV7-2, the J gene TRBJ2-5; 10 bases are shared with TRBD2. V gave up 2 bases and J gave up 5 bases; unmatched junction bases: 11. The germline V gene has CDR1 SGHTA and CDR2 FQGNSA. The CDR3 is 17 amino acids. The DNA for the CDR3 is TGTGCCAGCAGCTTACACCCTAGCGGGAGTAGTGAGGAGACCCAGTACTTC. Translation: CASSLHPSGSSEETQYF.